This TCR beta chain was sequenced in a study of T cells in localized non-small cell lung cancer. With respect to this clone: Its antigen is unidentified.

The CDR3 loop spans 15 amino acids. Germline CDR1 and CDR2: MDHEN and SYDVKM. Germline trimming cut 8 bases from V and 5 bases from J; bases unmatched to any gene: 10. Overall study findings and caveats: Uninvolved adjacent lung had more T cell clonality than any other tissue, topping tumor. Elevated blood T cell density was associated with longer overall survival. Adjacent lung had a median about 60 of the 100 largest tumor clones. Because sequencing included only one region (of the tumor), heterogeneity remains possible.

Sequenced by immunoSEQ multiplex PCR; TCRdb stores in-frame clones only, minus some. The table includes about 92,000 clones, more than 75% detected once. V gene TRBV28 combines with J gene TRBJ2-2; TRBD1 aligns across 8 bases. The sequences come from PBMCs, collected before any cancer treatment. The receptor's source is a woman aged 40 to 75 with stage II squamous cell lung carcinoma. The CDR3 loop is CASSLIQGATGELFF. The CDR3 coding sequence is TGTGCCAGCTCTCTAATTCAGGGGGCGACCGGGGAGCTGTTTTTT. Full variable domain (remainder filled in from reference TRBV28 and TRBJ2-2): DVKVTQSSRYLVKRTGEKVFLECVQDMDHENMFWYRQDPGLGLRLIYFSYDVKMKEKGDIPEGYSVSREKKERFSLILESASTNQTSMYLCASSLIQGATGELFFGEGSRLTVL.